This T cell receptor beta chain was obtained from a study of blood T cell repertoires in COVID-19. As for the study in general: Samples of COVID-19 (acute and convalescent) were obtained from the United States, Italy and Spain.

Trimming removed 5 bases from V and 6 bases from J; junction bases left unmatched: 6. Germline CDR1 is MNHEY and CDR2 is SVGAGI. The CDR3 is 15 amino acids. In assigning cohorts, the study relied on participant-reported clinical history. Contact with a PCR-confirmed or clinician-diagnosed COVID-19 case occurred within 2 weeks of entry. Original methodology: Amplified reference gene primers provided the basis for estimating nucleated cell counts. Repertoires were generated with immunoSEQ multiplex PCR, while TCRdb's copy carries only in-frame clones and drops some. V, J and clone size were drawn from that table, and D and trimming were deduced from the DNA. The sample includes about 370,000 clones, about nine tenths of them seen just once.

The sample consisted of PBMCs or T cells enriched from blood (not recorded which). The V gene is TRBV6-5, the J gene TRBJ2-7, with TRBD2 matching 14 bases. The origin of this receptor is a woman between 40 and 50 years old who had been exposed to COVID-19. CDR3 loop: CASSNRLAGGAEQYF. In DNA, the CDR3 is TGTGCCAGCAGTAACAGACTAGCGGGAGGGGCCGAGCAGTACTTC.